This T cell receptor (beta chain) was identified during a study of breast tumors, draining lymph nodes, adjacent tissues. Notes on the study in general: Compared with basal-like, luminal-like tumors shared significantly more repertoire with nontumor tissue. Tumor T cell lymph node origin was a supported hypothesis, not proven. Compared with lymph nodes, tumors were less diverse; compared with nontumor tissue, more. Most tumor T cells seemingly derive from lymph node, then expand in tumor.

TCRdb reanalysed the multiplex PCR reads using MiXCR and keeps one entry per CDR3 protein. The sample lists 100,000 or so distinct CDR3 sequences; around 20% were seen once. The lymph nodes were axillary draining lymph nodes from breast cancer patients. This clonotype was seen a few times. What it binds is unknown. The sample consisted of axillary lymph node tissue. The receptor's source is a female donor with breast cancer. Some clones in this sample may be carry-over from other donors' samples.

In nucleotides, the CDR3 is TGCGCCAGCAGCTTGGGGGCCGGGGGCCCGAACACCGGGGAGCTGTTTTTT. Protein sequence: CASSLGAGGPNTGELFF. The J gene is TRBJ2-2, the V gene TRBV5-1; D assignment may be TRBD1 or TRBD2 (6 bases each). The germline V gene has CDR1 SGHRS and CDR2 YFSETQ. This CDR3 spans 17 amino acids. Trimming pared 0 bases from V and 0 bases from J, leaving 12 bases between.